Here is one T cell receptor beta chain with its context. The antigen it recognizes is unknown. No base qualities exist here, and no much larger clone lies one base off it. CDR1 and CDR2, looked up from the germline V gene, are MNHEY and SVGAGI. Spanning cysteine to phenylalanine, the CDR3 consists of 13 amino acids. The sequence is cut down to CDR3 DNA, 39 bases in frame from base 1. After removal of 4 bases from V and 3 bases from J, the junction retains 2 bases not matched to a gene. One collaborating source in Seattle enrolled patients while the patients were actively infected and followed the patients over time throughout the course of disease. Collaborating institutions collected whole blood in K2EDTA tubes following their own protocols. For TCRbeta analysis, collaborator samples were shipped as frozen whole blood, as isolated PBMCs, or as DNA extracted from either sample type. This entry comes from a study of blood T cell repertoires in COVID-19 (dated by TCRdb to about 2020). Looking at the study overall: The collaborator samples originated in the United States, Italy and Spain and spanned the acute and convalescent phases of COVID-19. The samples were drawn from two sources: the first 160 participants of the ongoing ImmuneRACE study, and fewer than 1,500 subjects contributed by 6 global collaborators. The prospective study material was composed of cDNA or gDNA derived from T cells, B-cell-depleted T cells, or PBMCs. The repertoires were made available in a free public database intended to serve as a resource for research on the immune response to SARS-CoV-2. Deeply sampled blood TCRbeta repertoires from subjects exposed to, actively infected with, or recovered from COVID-19 were included in the dataset. The sample metadata nearly always contained a de-identified subject ID, COVID-19 status, age in years and sex. Where available, HLA class I and class II types were obtained from metadata supplied by the sample provider rather than from assay-based typing. Study-wide conclusions, independent of this receptor: The quantity of clinical and demographic metadata differed by source and by participant and was supplied without curation.

The immunoSEQ Assay, a bias-controlled multiplex PCR, was used to amplify TCRbeta CDR3 regions from genomic DNA. For the original study's pipeline: The number of nucleated cells in each sample was estimated from the amplification of reference gene primers within the assay. To quantify the absolute abundance of each unique TCRbeta CDR3 rearrangement, sequence reads were collapsed and filtered. Productive Simpson clonality was computed per sample as the square root of Simpson's diversity index over productive rearrangements. Held by TCRdb, this immuneACCESS table contains in-frame sequences only and omits some clones. Under half of the omission traces to an unresolved V gene where checked; the cause of the rest is unknown. V and J calls and clone size are copied from that table; D and trimming were computed from the DNA. This sample holds approximately 300,000 clones; 70% to 90% were observed only once. Of the sample, 0.87% is held by the ten largest clones.

The sequencing sample was made of peripheral blood. Recombination joined TRBV6-5 with TRBJ2-5; 7 bases in the junction line up with TRBD2. The sequence was obtained from a human donor with COVID-19, enrolled during active disease. The donor label of this sample is uncertain. The CDR3 region reads CASSSLAEETQYF. The DNA sequence is given as TGTGCCAGCAGTTCCCTAGCGGAAGAGACCCAGTACTTC.